This T cell receptor beta chain was recovered during a study of T cells in Graves' hyperthyroidism and ophthalmopathy (dated by TCRdb to the late 2010s). At the level of the whole study: Peripheral blood was collected at initial diagnosis, before any treatment. The paper describes TCR Vbeta CDR3 sequencing of roughly 130 peripheral blood samples, made up of 43 ophthalmopathy patients, roughly 80 hyperthyroidism patients and some 17 progressor patients. To identify TCR V-J signatures that set the groups apart, the researchers used a discovery cohort of approximately 98 patients, made up of some 41 with Graves' ophthalmopathy and 55 to 65 with stable Graves' hyperthyroidism. Thyroid tissue and blood T-cell repertoires from over 5 Graves' hyperthyroidism patients were also compared in the study. Prospective prediction of ophthalmopathy was tested in an independent validation cohort of some 20 hyperthyroidism patients and approximately 17 patients who later progressed to ophthalmopathy. The roughly 94 discovery patients were randomly divided into training and test sets at a 7:3 ratio. Following sampling, methimazole starting at 30 mg daily was given to hyperthyroidism patients, and high-dose intravenous methylprednisolone was given to ophthalmopathy patients.

Stable Graves' hyperthyroidism was defined as no progression to ophthalmopathy during 18 months of follow-up. Hyperthyroidism patients were newly diagnosed, with disease duration under 2 months, and aged 18 to 65 years. The study excluded patients with uncontrolled infections, other autoimmune diseases, pregnancy or lactation. Diagnoses were established on the basis of clinical symptoms, serum thyroxine and TRAb, thyroid ultrasound, and orbital computed tomography. PBMCs were separated from roughly 9.3 ml of fresh peripheral blood using Ficoll-Paque density gradient centrifugation. Total RNA was extracted using Trizol reagent, and RNA quality was assessed on an Agilent 2100 Bioanalyzer. Findings and caveats that apply to the study as a whole: Sample size was not statistically predetermined, and investigators were not blinded to group allocation. In validation, the model predicted progression to ophthalmopathy with 60% to 71% sensitivity and roughly 75% specificity, a median of approximately 6.5 months before onset. A model built on a 13 V-J signature distinguished ophthalmopathy from stable hyperthyroidism, reaching 87.88% sensitivity and 81.08% specificity in cross-validation and 80%/75% in testing. Most expanded thyroid clonotypes (frequency above 0.001) were also detected in blood, a finding suggesting that blood repertoires may reflect thyroid immune responses.

This clonotype was seen only a few times. It has no known antigen specificity. The input lacks base qualities; no much larger clone sits a single base away. The TCR beta CDR3 regions were amplified from RNA transcripts. A first-round RT-PCR of the TCR CDR3 used the HTBI primer set with the Qiagen OneStep RT-PCR kit. The libraries were constructed in a second round of multiplex PCR and then size-selected and purified. Sequencing of the libraries was done on an Illumina HiSeq2000 using paired-end 100 bp reads. On the study's bioinformatics: Raw data were processed with SOAPnuke, discarding reads with adapters, uncalled bases, mean Phred below 15, or no exact constant-primer or identifier match. COPE v1.2.5 was used to merge high-quality paired reads, and clonotypes were defined as unique nucleotide sequences. Clonotypes were aligned to IMGT TRBV, TRBD and TRBJ reference segments using MiTCR v1.1. The analysis was restricted to V-J combinations with a frequency above 0.0001, which together covered 99% to 99.2% of the repertoires. A TCS score was defined as the ratio of F50 (clonal expansion) to E x V (chaos), with BLOSUM62-based TCRdist applied between CDR3 peptides within each V-J. Welch's t-statistics and random forest reduced 500 to 650 V-J features to around 14, which were used in a naive Bayes classifier (R e1071). The public reads were run again by TCRdb, first through fastp at Q25 and then through MiXCR, and only productive beta chains were kept. Rows are combined by CDR3 protein, so each entry shows the most common genes and DNA. None of the V and J calls come from the authors' own analysis; TCRdb made them. The sample includes 650,000 to 700,000 distinct CDR3 sequences, with around 15% observed a single time. 15% to 17% of the sample is taken by the ten largest.

The germline V gene gives CDR1 as SGHRS and CDR2 as YFSETQ. Reading from cysteine to phenylalanine, the CDR3 counts 15 amino acids. The entry retains the CDR3 DNA only, 45 bases that are in frame from base 1. V gives up 2 bases and J gives up 1 base, and the segment between their germline ends measures 10 bases. Sequenced sample: blood. The chain couples TRBV5-1 to TRBJ2-1; the D gene is possibly TRBD2, with 6 bases matching. The TCR sequence derives from a middle-aged man with Graves' hyperthyroidism. At the DNA level, the sequence is TGCGCCAGCAGCTTCTGGGGGGATTCCTACAATGAGCAGTTCTTC. This translates into CASSFWGDSYNEQFF.